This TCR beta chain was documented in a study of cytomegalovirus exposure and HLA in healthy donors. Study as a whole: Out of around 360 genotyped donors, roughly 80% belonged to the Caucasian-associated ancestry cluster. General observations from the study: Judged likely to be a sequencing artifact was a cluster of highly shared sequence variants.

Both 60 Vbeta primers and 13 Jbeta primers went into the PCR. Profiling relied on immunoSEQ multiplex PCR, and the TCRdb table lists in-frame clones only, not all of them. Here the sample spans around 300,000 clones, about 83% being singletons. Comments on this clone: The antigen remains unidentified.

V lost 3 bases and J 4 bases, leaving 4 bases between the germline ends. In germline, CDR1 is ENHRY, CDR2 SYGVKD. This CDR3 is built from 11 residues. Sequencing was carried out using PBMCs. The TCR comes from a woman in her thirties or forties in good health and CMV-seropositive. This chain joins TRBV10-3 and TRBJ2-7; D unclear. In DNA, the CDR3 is TGTGCCATCAGTGACTTGTACGAGCAGTACTTC. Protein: CAISDLYEQYF.